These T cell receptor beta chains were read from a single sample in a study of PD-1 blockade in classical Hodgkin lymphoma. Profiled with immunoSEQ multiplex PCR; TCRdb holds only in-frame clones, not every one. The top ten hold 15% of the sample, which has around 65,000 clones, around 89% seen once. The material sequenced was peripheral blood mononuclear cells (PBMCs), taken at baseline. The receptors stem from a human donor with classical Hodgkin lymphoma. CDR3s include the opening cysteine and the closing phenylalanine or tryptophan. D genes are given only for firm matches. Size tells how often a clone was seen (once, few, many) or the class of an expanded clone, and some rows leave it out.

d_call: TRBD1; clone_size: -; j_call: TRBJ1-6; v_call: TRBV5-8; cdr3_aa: CASSNDRVTLHF; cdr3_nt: TGTGCCAGCAGCAATGACAGGGTAACCCTCCACTTT
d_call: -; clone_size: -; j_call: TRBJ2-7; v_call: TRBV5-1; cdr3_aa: CASSLGWNTYEQYF; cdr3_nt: TGCGCCAGCAGCTTGGGGTGGAACACCTACGAGCAGTACTTC
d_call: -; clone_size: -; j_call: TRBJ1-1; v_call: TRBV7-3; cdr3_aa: CASSLQGSDTEAFF; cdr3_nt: TGTGCCAGCAGCTTACAGGGTTCGGACACTGAAGCTTTCTTT
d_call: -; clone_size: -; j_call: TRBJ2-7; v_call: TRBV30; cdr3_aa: CAWSVSGEQYF; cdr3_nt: TGTGCCTGGAGTGTATCGGGGGAGCAGTACTTC
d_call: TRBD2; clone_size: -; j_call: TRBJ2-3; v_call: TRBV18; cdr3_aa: CASSPQRGDTDTQYF; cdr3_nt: TGTGCCAGCTCACCGCAGCGGGGGGACACAGATACGCAGTATTTT
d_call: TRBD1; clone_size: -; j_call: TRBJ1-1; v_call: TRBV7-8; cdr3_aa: CASSSFPGQGFVTEAFF; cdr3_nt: TGTGCCAGCAGCTCTTTCCCGGGACAGGGGTTTGTCACTGAAGCTTTCTTT
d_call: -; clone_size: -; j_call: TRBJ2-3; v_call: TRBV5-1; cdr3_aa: CASSDQGTDTQYF; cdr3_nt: TGCGCCAGCAGCGACCAGGGGACAGATACGCAGTATTTT
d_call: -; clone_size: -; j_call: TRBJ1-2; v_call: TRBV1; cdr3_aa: CTSSPAGAGYTF; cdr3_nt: TGCACCAGCAGCCCGGCAGGGGCTGGCTACACCTTC
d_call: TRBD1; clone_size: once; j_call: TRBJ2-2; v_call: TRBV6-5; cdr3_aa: CASSSNRGWSGELFF; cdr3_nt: TGTGCCAGCAGTTCGAACAGGGGCTGGTCCGGGGAGCTGTTTTTT
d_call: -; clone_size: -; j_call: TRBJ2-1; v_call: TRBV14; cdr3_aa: CASRKVGVSYNEQFF; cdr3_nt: TGTGCCAGCAGAAAGGTCGGGGTATCGTACAATGAGCAGTTCTTC
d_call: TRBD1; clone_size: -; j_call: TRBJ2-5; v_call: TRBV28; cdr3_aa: CASSLPGQGLETQYF; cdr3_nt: TGTGCCAGCAGTTTACCGGGACAGGGCCTAGAGACCCAGTACTTC
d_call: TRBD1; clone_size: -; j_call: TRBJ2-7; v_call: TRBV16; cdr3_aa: CASSLGQVSSYEQYF; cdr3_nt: TGTGCCAGCAGCTTGGGACAGGTCAGCTCCTACGAGCAGTACTTC
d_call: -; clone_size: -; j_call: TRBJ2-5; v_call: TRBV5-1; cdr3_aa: CASSLAGNQETQYF; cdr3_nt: TGCGCCAGCAGCTTGGCCGGAAACCAAGAGACCCAGTACTTC
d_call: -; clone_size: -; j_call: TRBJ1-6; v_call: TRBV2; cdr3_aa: CASSLTPPQGTSPLHF; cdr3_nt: TGTGCCAGCAGTCTTACACCCCCCCAGGGTACTTCACCCCTCCACTTT
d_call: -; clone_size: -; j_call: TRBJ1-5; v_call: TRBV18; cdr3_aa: CASSLREGQPQHF; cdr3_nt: TGTGCCAGCTCACTACGAGAGGGGCAGCCCCAGCATTTT
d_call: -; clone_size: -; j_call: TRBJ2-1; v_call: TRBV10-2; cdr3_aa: CASRETTGTPGGNEQFF; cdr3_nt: TGCGCCAGCAGGGAAACAACCGGGACACCGGGCGGCAATGAGCAGTTCTTC
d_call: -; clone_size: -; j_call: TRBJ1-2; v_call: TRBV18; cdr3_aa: CASSPKSNSGSYGYTF; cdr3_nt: TGTGCCAGCTCACCAAAGAGTAACTCAGGGAGCTATGGCTACACCTTC
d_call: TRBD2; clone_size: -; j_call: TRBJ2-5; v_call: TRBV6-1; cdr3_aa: CASRGAFGGQYF; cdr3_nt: TGTGCCAGCAGGGGTGCTTTCGGGGGGCAGTACTTC
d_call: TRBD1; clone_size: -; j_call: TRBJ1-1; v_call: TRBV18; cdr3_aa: CASSPLAGGYTNTEAFF; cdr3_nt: TGTGCCAGCTCACCACTGGCAGGGGGCTATACCAACACTGAAGCTTTCTTT
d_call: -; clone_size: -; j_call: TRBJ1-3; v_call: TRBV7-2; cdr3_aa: CASSFTGSSGNTIYF; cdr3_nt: TGTGCCAGCAGCTTCACAGGGTCCTCTGGAAACACCATATATTTT
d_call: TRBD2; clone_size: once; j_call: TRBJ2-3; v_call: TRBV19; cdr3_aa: CASSIDQSGASTDTQYF; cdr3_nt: TGTGCCAGTAGTATAGATCAGAGCGGGGCTAGCACAGATACGCAGTATTTT